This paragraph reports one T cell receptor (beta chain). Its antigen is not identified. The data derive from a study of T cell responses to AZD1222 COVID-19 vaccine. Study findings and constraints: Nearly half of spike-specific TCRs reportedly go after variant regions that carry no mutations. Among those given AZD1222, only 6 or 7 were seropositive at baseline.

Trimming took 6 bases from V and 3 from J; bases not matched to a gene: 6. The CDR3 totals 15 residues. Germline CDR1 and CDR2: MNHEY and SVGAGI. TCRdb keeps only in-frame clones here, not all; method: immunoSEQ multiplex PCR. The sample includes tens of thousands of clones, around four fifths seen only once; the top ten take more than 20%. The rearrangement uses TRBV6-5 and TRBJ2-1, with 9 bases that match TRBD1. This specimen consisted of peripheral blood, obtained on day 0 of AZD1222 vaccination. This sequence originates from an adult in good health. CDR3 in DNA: TGTGCCAGCAGGTCCCCGGACAGGGGCTACAATGAGCAGTTCTTC. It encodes CASRSPDRGYNEQFF.